Described below is a single T cell receptor (beta chain) sequence and its context. Its target is not known. This entry belongs to a study of T cell responses to AZD1222 COVID-19 vaccine. Whole-study findings and limits: Repertoire collection took place solely once the T cell response had peaked. Within unmutated variant regions lay the reported targets of nearly half of spike-specific TCRs. Baseline seropositivity characterized only a handful of AZD1222 recipients. Donors skewed white British and female; clonal diversity was possibly underestimated.

The data were produced by immunoSEQ multiplex PCR, yet TCRdb's version contains in-frame clones alone and is incomplete. The sample has 150,000 or so clones, more than 80% seen once. V shed 0 bases and J shed 0 bases, with 8 bases lying between them. This CDR3 is built from 14 residues. The V gene's germline CDR1 is GTSNPN and CDR2 SVGIG (reference sequence). The source is an adult in good health. The chain joins TRBV30 to TRBJ2-5; possibly TRBD1 for D (6 bases). The sample was peripheral blood, taken on day 0 of AZD1222 vaccination. CDR3 protein: CAWSVDSNQETQYF. The CDR3 region has the DNA TGTGCCTGGAGTGTGGACAGTAACCAAGAGACCCAGTACTTC.